These 23 T cell receptor beta chains originate from one sample sequenced in a study of T-cell reconstitution after alpha-beta-depleted transplantation in children. A library of TCRbeta sequences, prepared with unique molecular identifiers, was generated. Each CDR3 protein gets one entry after TCRdb re-called the PCR reads with MiXCR. Among approximately 83,000 distinct CDR3 sequences listed, less than 15% were seen once. Sequences were derived from PBMCs from the stem cell graft donor, sampled from the stem cell graft. Receptor source: a human donor who donated a stem cell graft to a child with inherited bone marrow failure.

This clonotype was counted many times. The rearrangement joins TRBV7-3 to TRBJ2-1; D not certain. Trimming shortened V by 1 base and J by 4 bases, and 17 bases separated the two germline ends. CDR1 and CDR2 from the germline V gene are SGHTA and FQGTGA. The CDR3 is made up of 17 amino acids. The CDR3 here is CASSLKVEPRSYNEQFF. CDR3 DNA: TGTGCCAGCAGCTTAAAAGTGGAACCTCGATCTTACAATGAGCAGTTCTTC.

This clonotype was recorded many times. The V gene is TRBV7-9, the J gene TRBJ2-1; 8 nucleotides line up with TRBD1. CDR3 length: 15 amino acids. The germline V gene has CDR1 SEHNR and CDR2 FQNEAQ (reference sequence). Unmatched junction bases numbered 4, after V lost 0 bases and J lost 6 bases. The CDR3: CASSLAGQVFNEQFF. DNA for the CDR3: TGTGCCAGCAGCTTAGCGGGACAGGTCTTCAATGAGCAGTTCTTC.

The table lists this clonotype with many counts. The genes are TRBV15 and TRBJ1-5, with 7 bases aligning to TRBD1. This CDR3 contains 18 residues. V lost 0 bases, J lost 9 bases, and 17 bases stayed unmatched. The germline gives CDR1 LNHNV, CDR2 YYDKDF (reference sequence). In DNA form, the CDR3 reads TGTGCCACCAGCAGAGATTTCAAGGGACAGATGCAATCACCGCCCCAGCATTTT. Translation gives CATSRDFKGQMQSPPQHF.

This clonotype was recorded many times. The V and J genes are TRBV7-2 and TRBJ2-3; D unresolved. CDR3 length: 14 residues. CDR1 is SGHTA, CDR2 FQGNSA, per germline. Trimming left V 4 bases short and J 6 bases short, with 14 bases between. Written as DNA, the CDR3 is TGTGCCAGCAGCTGGGGATCGACTTGGGATACGCAGTATTTT. Translation: CASSWGSTWDTQYF. The variable domain in full, with the rest retrieved from reference TRBV7-2 and TRBJ2-3, is GAGVSQSPSNKVTEKGKDVELRCDPISGHTALYWYRQSLGQGLEFLIYFQGNSAPDKSGLPSDRFSAERTGGSVSTLTIQRTQQEDSAVYLCASSWGSTWDTQYFGPGTRLTVL.

This clonotype was counted ten times or more. J is TRBJ1-1 and V is TRBV20-1; the D gene is possibly TRBD1 (5 bases). Trimming shortened V by 5 bases and J by 0 bases, and 10 bases separated the two germline ends. The CDR3 contains 13 residues. Germline-derived CDR1 and CDR2 are DFQATT and SNEGSKA (reference sequence). The CDR3, as DNA: TGCAGTGCTCTAGGGGCGGTGAACACTGAAGCTTTCTTT. Amino acid sequence: CSALGAVNTEAFF.

The chain links TRBV12-3 or TRBV12-4 to TRBJ2-1; 10 bases line up with TRBD2. The V segment lost 7 bases and the J segment 4 bases; nucleotides outside the gene matches: 7. This CDR3 contains 15 residues. The CDR3: CASTRTSGFYNEQFF. The CDR3, as DNA: TGTGCCAGCACTCGGACTAGCGGTTTTTACAATGAGCAGTTCTTC.

Ten or more counts support this clonotype. The V call is TRBV20-1, the J call TRBJ1-3; a weak D match, TRBD1 (5 bases). Germline V gives CDR1 DFQATT, CDR2 SNEGSKA (reference sequence). This CDR3 comprises 13 residues. V shed 1 base and J shed 6 bases, with 10 bases lying between them. CDR3 loop: CSARVEGVNTIYF. The CDR3 nucleotides read TGCAGTGCTAGAGTTGAAGGGGTAAACACCATATATTTT.

This clonotype has a count of ten or more. The chain links TRBV20-1 to TRBJ1-1; 10 nucleotides line up with TRBD1. The CDR3 loop spans 18 amino acids. Germline V gene sequence: CDR1 DFQATT, CDR2 SNEGSKA (reference sequence). V lost 0 bases and J lost 0; bases outside the gene matches: 10. This chain's CDR3 is CSARDPSRGQGMNTEAFF. The DNA for the CDR3 is TGCAGTGCTAGAGATCCCTCCCGGGGACAGGGGATGAACACTGAAGCTTTCTTT.

There are a few counts of this clonotype. The genes are TRBV5-6 and TRBJ1-1; the match to TRBD1 covers 11 bases. Germline V gene sequence: CDR1 SGHDT, CDR2 YYEEEE. V lost 2 bases to trimming and J lost 5 bases; unmatched junction nucleotides: 8. The CDR3 consists of 16 residues. CDR3 sequence: CASSFRDRGLGTEAFF. The CDR3, as DNA: TGTGCCAGCAGCTTCCGGGACAGGGGGTTGGGGACTGAAGCTTTCTTT.

This clonotype was detected ten times or more. The CDR3 reads CSARAGPNTEAFF. DNA for the CDR3: TGCAGTGCCCGAGCCGGGCCCAACACTGAAGCTTTCTTT. The chain joins TRBV20-1 to TRBJ1-1; D unresolved. CDR3 length: 13 amino acids. Germline V gene data show CDR1 as DFQATT and CDR2 as SNEGSKA (reference sequence). Trimming left V 6 bases short and J 2 bases short, with 13 bases between.

CDR3 nucleotides: TGTGCCAGAAGAGGGGATGAGGGTAGCGGGAGAGTCGGCACCGGGGAGCTGTTTTTT. It codes for CARRGDEGSGRVGTGELFF. This rearrangement joins TRBV5-3 to TRBJ2-2; 9 nucleotides agree with TRBD2. TRBV5-3 is given ORF status, its function remaining uncertain. CDR3 size: 19 residues. V shed 5 bases and J 4 bases; nucleotides not matched to a gene: 18.

Ten or more counts support this clonotype. The CDR3 DNA is TGTGCCAGCAGGGGACAGGGGAACAATGAGCAGTTCTTC. This gives the protein CASRGQGNNEQFF. The chain is built from TRBV28 and TRBJ2-1; TRBD1 matches 10 bases. Trimming took 6 bases from V and 5 from J; bases not matched to a gene: 1. This CDR3 has 13 residues. Looked up from germline, CDR1 is MDHEN and CDR2 is SYDVKM.

This clonotype was recorded at least ten times. The chain is built from TRBV5-1 and TRBJ2-7, with D perhaps given as TRBD1 or TRBD2 (5 bases each). V lost 5 bases and J lost 6, with 15 bases in between. Germline V gene data show CDR1 as SGHRS and CDR2 as YFSETQ. This CDR3 is 13 amino acids long. The CDR3 region is CASSPSTGTEQYF. The CDR3 coding sequence is TGCGCCAGCAGTCCCTCCACGGGGACCGAGCAGTACTTC.

This clonotype appeared many times. The DNA of the CDR3 is TGCGCCAGCAGCCCGGGTATACGGGGACTAGAACACCGTACGCAGTATTTT. Protein product: CASSPGIRGLEHRTQYF. V usage is TRBV5-1 and J usage is TRBJ2-3; TRBD2 agrees at 8 bases. V lost 4 bases to trimming and J lost 8 bases; unmatched junction nucleotides: 18. The CDR3 sequence is 17 residues long. Germline V lookup: CDR1 SGHRS, CDR2 YFSETQ.

The V gene is TRBV20-1, the J gene TRBJ2-3; the match to TRBD2 covers 9 bases. The V gene end was trimmed by 4 bases and the J gene end by 6 bases; junction bases not matched to a gene: 11. CDR3 length: 15 residues. Germline CDR1 DFQATT, CDR2 SNEGSKA (reference sequence). CDR3 amino acids: CSAMPSGEEGDTQYF. The DNA for the CDR3 is TGCAGTGCTATGCCTAGCGGGGAGGAGGGGGATACGCAGTATTTT.

V usage is TRBV18 and J usage is TRBJ2-1, with D unclear. CDR1 KGHSH and CDR2 LQKENI come from the germline V gene. The CDR3 totals 14 residues. V was trimmed by 0 bases and J by 2 bases, leaving 5 bases between them. The CDR3 nucleotides read TGTGCCAGCTCACCACCGATAGCCTACAATGAGCAGTTCTTC. This encodes CASSPPIAYNEQFF.

This clonotype was seen many times. CDR3 protein: CSARDREYEQYF. The DNA for the CDR3 is TGCAGTGCGAGGGACAGGGAATACGAGCAGTACTTC. V gene TRBV20-1 combines with J gene TRBJ2-7; 9 bases line up with TRBD1. Germline loops: CDR1 DFQATT, CDR2 SNEGSKA (reference sequence). The CDR3 contains 12 residues. The V segment lost 6 bases and the J segment 4 bases; nucleotides outside the gene matches: 4.

This clonotype has at least ten counts. V usage is TRBV19 and J usage is TRBJ2-2; D is unresolved. CDR3 length: 17 amino acids. Germline lookup yields CDR1 LNHDA and CDR2 SQIVND (reference sequence). The V end lost 4 bases, the J end lost 3 bases, and 18 bases lay between the germline ends. CDR3 in amino acids: CASSTNGRAYDTGELFF. As DNA, the CDR3 is TGTGCCAGTAGTACGAACGGACGGGCGTACGACACCGGGGAGCTGTTTTTT.

In this sample, this clonotype turned up many times. The CDR3 loop reads CASSLEGRGDTQYF. CDR3 coding DNA: TGTGCCAGCAGCTTAGAGGGCCGGGGAGACACGCAGTATTTT. The J gene is TRBJ2-3, the V gene TRBV7-8; possible D gene TRBD2, 5 bases. Germline CDR1 and CDR2: SGHVS and FQNEAQ. The germline V and J ends were trimmed by 1 base and 9 bases, with 14 bases remaining between them. The CDR3 length is 14 residues. The complete variable domain, with remaining parts taken from reference TRBV7-8 and TRBJ2-3, reads GAGVSQSPRYKVAKRGQDVALRCDPISGHVSLFWYQQALGQGPEFLTYFQNEAQLDKSGLPSDRFFAERPEGSVSTLKIQRTQQEDSAVYLCASSLEGRGDTQYFGPGTRLTVL.

Turning to this clonotype: The germline gene is not matched at one end of the junction; a read error may be the cause. The chain joins TRBV28 to TRBJ2-3, with a weak D call TRBD1 (6 bases). The CDR3 length is 15 residues. Looked up from germline, CDR1 is MDHEN and CDR2 is SYDVKM. CDR3 sequence reads: CAISIQGTVADTQYF. CDR3 nucleotides: TGTGCCATCAGTATACAGGGAACAGTAGCAGATACGCAGTATTTT.

This clonotype was counted at least ten times. The chain has TRBV7-9 and TRBJ1-1, with D possibly TRBD1 on 5 matching bases. The germline CDR1 and CDR2 sequences are SEHNR and FQNEAQ (reference sequence). With 3 bases removed from V and 10 bases from J, the gap between germline ends came to 9 bases. There are 11 residues in the CDR3. The CDR3 DNA reads as TGTGCCAGCAGCTTGGGCGGGGCAGCTTTCTTT. Its protein product is CASSLGGAAFF.

Many counts were recorded for this clonotype. The chain is built from TRBV7-9 and TRBJ2-7; maybe TRBD1 (8 bases). The ends were cut back, 4 bases at V and 5 bases at J, with 15 bases in the middle. Germline lookup yields CDR1 SEHNR and CDR2 FQNEAQ (reference sequence). The CDR3 contains 14 residues. The CDR3 DNA sequence: TGTGCCAGCAGCTCCGGACAGGGAGGGGACGAGCAGTACTTC. Its protein is CASSSGQGGDEQYF.

This clonotype occurred many times. The chain recombines TRBV10-3 with TRBJ2-7; D remains ambiguous. V was clipped by 4 bases and J by 2 bases, with 9 bases between them. The CDR3 is made up of 13 amino acids. Germline CDR1 is ENHRY and CDR2 is SYGVKD. The CDR3 nucleotides read TGTGCCATCAGTGGATCTGCTACCTACGAGCAGTACTTC. Translated, it gives CAISGSATYEQYF.